This record looks at one T cell receptor beta chain sequence and its context. This entry is derived from a study of blood T cell repertoires in COVID-19. Study at large: Italy, Spain and the United States were the sources of the convalescent and acute COVID-19 samples. T cells, B-cell-depleted T cells, or PBMCs supplied cDNA or gDNA.

The CDR3 loop spans 11 amino acids. Germline loops: CDR1 SGHTA, CDR2 FQGNSA. V lost 1 base and J 8 bases, leaving 3 bases between the germline ends. Patients in Seattle were enrolled during active infection, then followed longitudinally. Original processing methods: Amplification of reference gene primers was used by the study to estimate nucleated cell counts. Here immunoSEQ multiplex PCR was the method, and the copy in TCRdb shows in-frame clones only, minus some. V and J calls and clone size come straight from that table; D and trimming were deduced from the DNA. The sample comprises about 73,000 clones, roughly four fifths of which are singletons, and approximately 2.5% rests with the top ten.

The clonotype originates from a man aged 70 or older with COVID-19, enrolled during active disease. V gene TRBV7-2 combines with J gene TRBJ1-3; D gene uncertain. The sequenced material came from peripheral blood. The CDR3 bases are TGTGCCAGCAGCTTAGGCGACACCATATATTTT. Protein product: CASSLGDTIYF. Based on the CDR3 plus reference TRBV7-2 and TRBJ1-3, the full variable domain is GAGVSQSPSNKVTEKGKDVELRCDPISGHTALYWYRQSLGQGLEFLIYFQGNSAPDKSGLPSDRFSAERTGGSVSTLTIQRTQQEDSAVYLCASSLGDTIYFGEGSWLTVV.